This T cell receptor (beta chain) came from a study of blood T cell repertoires in COVID-19. Overall study: Acute and convalescent COVID-19 samples came from the United States, Italy and Spain. The cDNA or gDNA used as material had been derived from T cells, B-cell-depleted T cells, or PBMCs.

Patients at the Seattle site were enrolled during active infection and followed longitudinally. How the authors handled the data: For nucleated cells, counts were estimated from reference gene primer amplification. Here immunoSEQ multiplex PCR was the method, and the copy in TCRdb shows in-frame clones only, minus some. V, J and clone size were drawn from that table, and D and trimming were deduced from the DNA. Of about 240,000 clones listed, 80% to 85% are singletons. The receptor's source is a woman older than 75 with COVID-19, enrolled during active disease. The sample comprised peripheral blood.

CDR3 region: CASSLVGAGRIMTNYGYTF. The DNA of the CDR3 is TGTGCCAGCAGCTTAGTCGGGGCAGGGAGGATCATGACTAACTATGGCTACACCTTC. The chain recombines TRBV7-2 with TRBJ1-2, with D perhaps matching TRBD1 (5 bases). V dropped 1 base and J dropped 0 bases, with 21 bases sitting between them. Germline CDR1 is SGHTA and CDR2 is FQGNSA. The CDR3 is made up of 19 amino acids.